The TCR beta chain described here comes from a study of PD-L1 blockade in urothelial cancer. Looking at the study overall: Patients, treated from about 2014 onward, received atezolizumab 1,200 mg intravenously every 3 weeks. Blood analysis occurred 3 weeks (second dose) and 6 weeks after treatment start. Reported median T cell count for blood samples was roughly 140,000.

CDR1 is MNHEY and CDR2 is SVGAGI in the germline V gene. The CDR3 has 15 amino acids. The V end lost 6 bases, the J end lost 3 bases, and 16 bases lay between the germline ends. The protocol was immunoSEQ multiplex PCR, while the TCRdb copy is restricted to in-frame clones and leaves out a portion. This sample yields around 38,000 clones, of which approximately 86% are seen a single time; roughly 24% belongs to the top ten. Time point of the sample: peripheral blood 6 weeks after treatment start. Sequenced material: PBMCs, taken around atezolizumab (anti-PD-L1) treatment. This clonotype originated in a man aged 60 to 69 with urothelial cancer. The chain carries TRBV6-5 and TRBJ2-3, with a possible D match to TRBD2 (7 bases). DNA for the CDR3: TGTGCCAGCAGAATGGGGGGGGCCGGAACAGATACGCAGTATTTT. It encodes CASRMGGAGTDTQYF.